This T cell receptor beta chain was identified during a study of blood T cell repertoires in COVID-19. Per the original data handling: Nucleated cell counts were estimated from reference gene primer amplification. Here immunoSEQ multiplex PCR was the method, and the copy in TCRdb shows in-frame clones only, minus some. V, J and clone size reflect that table, while D and trimming were determined from the DNA. The data hold about 110,000 clones, with approximately 70% observed a single time. The sequenced sample consisted of peripheral blood. This TCR came from a man older than 75 with acute or convalescent COVID-19.

CDR3 in amino acids: CASTLYGGYEQFF. The CDR3 coding sequence is TGTGCCAGCACCCTTTACGGGGGTTATGAGCAGTTCTTC. V gene TRBV28 combines with J gene TRBJ2-1, with a weak D call TRBD2 (6 bases). V was trimmed by 7 bases and J by 8 bases, leaving 15 bases between them. This CDR3 contains 13 residues. Germline lookup yields CDR1 MDHEN and CDR2 SYDVKM.